These 23 T cell receptor beta chains originate from one sample sequenced in a study of identical twins. TCRdb re-called the 5' RACE reads with MiXCR, one entry per CDR3 protein. This table holds 550,000 to 700,000 distinct CDR3 sequences, around a tenth found once. A further study also used this sample, focusing on yellow fever vaccine responses in identical twins.

Sequencing input: PBMCs. The receptors stem from a woman between 18 and 30 years old in good health.

This clonotype was seen many times. The chain is built from TRBV11-2 and TRBJ2-3; no definite D call. The V end lost 5 bases, the J end lost 10 bases, and 16 bases lay between the germline ends. Germline values: CDR1 SGHAT, CDR2 FQNNGV. The CDR3 sequence is 13 residues long. CDR3 in DNA: TGTGCCAGCAGCCCCATCCGTCGGACGCCGCAGTATTTT. This gives the protein CASSPIRRTPQYF.

V usage is TRBV11-3 and J usage is TRBJ2-7; TRBD2 matches at 9 bases. Germline V CDR1 and CDR2: SGHNT, YENEEA. V lost 1 base and J lost 0; bases outside the gene matches: 7. This CDR3 spans 17 amino acids. The CDR3 DNA reads as TGTGCCAGCAGCTTAGTTTTTAGCGGGAGTCGCTCCTACGAGCAGTACTTC. Residues: CASSLVFSGSRSYEQYF.

The sample holds many counts of this clonotype. CDR3 in amino acids: CAISESAPKETQYF. The CDR3 bases are TGTGCCATCAGTGAGTCTGCCCCCAAAGAGACCCAGTACTTC. This rearrangement joins TRBV10-3 to TRBJ2-5; D remains ambiguous. Germline CDR1 and CDR2: ENHRY and SYGVKD. The CDR3 is made up of 14 amino acids. V was trimmed by 0 bases and J by 3 bases, leaving 8 bases between them.

This clonotype was picked up many times. The rearrangement uses TRBV5-1 and TRBJ2-3; no clear D gene. Trimming took 4 bases from V and 8 from J, leaving 11 bases between them. The CDR3 covers 12 residues. Germline V gene sequence: CDR1 SGHRS, CDR2 YFSETQ. The CDR3 coding sequence is TGCGCCAGCAGCCTCATAATGGCTACGCAGTATTTT. This sequence encodes CASSLIMATQYF.

This clonotype appeared a few times. V is TRBV7-2 and J is TRBJ2-5, with TRBD1 matching 12 bases. Germline assignment: CDR1 SGHTA and CDR2 FQGNSA. The V and J ends lost 4 bases and 5 bases, in that order; junction bases with no gene match: 8. The CDR3 runs 16 residues. CDR3 nucleotide sequence: TGTGCCAGCAGCTCCCGAGGGACAGGGGGCCTTGAGACCCAGTACTTC. This codes for CASSSRGTGGLETQYF.

This clonotype was counted at least ten times. The V call is TRBV5-1, the J call TRBJ2-1; 9 nucleotides agree with TRBD1. V was pared by 4 bases and J by 4 bases, with 6 bases of the junction left unmatched. The CDR3 runs 15 residues. CDR1 is SGHRS, CDR2 YFSETQ, per germline. The CDR3 is CASSASGTGYNEQFF. CDR3 nucleotides: TGCGCCAGCAGCGCCTCCGGGACAGGGTACAATGAGCAGTTCTTC.

This sequence joins TRBV30 and TRBJ2-7; 13 bases fit TRBD2. This CDR3 has 16 residues. Trimming took 2 bases from V and 3 from J; bases not matched to a gene: 7. Looked up from germline, CDR1 is GTSNPN and CDR2 is SVGIG (reference sequence). CDR3: CAWSNPGLAGSYEQYF. DNA of the CDR3: TGTGCCTGGAGTAATCCGGGACTAGCGGGGAGCTACGAGCAGTACTTC.

There are many counts of this clonotype. V and J are TRBV11-2 and TRBJ2-1, with 12 bases that match TRBD2. The CDR3 extends over 16 amino acids. V was pared by 1 base and J by 9 bases, with 7 bases of the junction left unmatched. Germline V gene data show CDR1 as SGHAT and CDR2 as FQNNGV. The DNA for the CDR3 is TGTGCCAGCAGCTTAGTGCTAGCGGGGGGGCTGTTTGAGCAGTTCTTC. Protein sequence: CASSLVLAGGLFEQFF.

The table lists this clonotype with many counts. The chain employs TRBV10-3 and TRBJ2-1; 13 bases are shared with TRBD2. CDR3 length: 14 amino acids. Trimming took 6 bases from V and 8 from J; bases not matched to a gene: 4. The germline V gene has CDR1 ENHRY and CDR2 SYGVKD. The CDR3 coding sequence is TGTGCCATCAGCGAGGGACTAGCGGGATATGAGCAGTTCTTC. This translates into CAISEGLAGYEQFF.

This clonotype was counted many times. V gene TRBV4-3 combines with J gene TRBJ2-1, with 11 positions matching TRBD2. V lost 0 bases to trimming and J lost 8 bases; unmatched junction nucleotides: 9. Germline V gene data show CDR1 as LGHNA and CDR2 as YSLEER. This CDR3 has 17 residues. CDR3 nucleotides: TGCGCCAGCAGCCAAGATCCGGTTAGCGGGAGGGCCTATGAGCAGTTCTTC. This gives the protein CASSQDPVSGRAYEQFF.

This clonotype has a count of ten or more. The junction does not match germline at one end; this may be a read error. The chain employs TRBV10-3 and TRBJ2-1; 8 nucleotides match TRBD2. This CDR3 spans 16 amino acids. Germline CDR1 ENHRY, CDR2 SYGVKD. CDR3 coding DNA: TGTGCCATCACCCGAGGGTCGGGAGGGCCCCCCAATGAGAAGTTCTTC. Protein product: CAITRGSGGPPNEKFF.

This clonotype was recorded many times. The rearrangement links TRBV29-1 to TRBJ2-2; D is perhaps TRBD2 (7 bases). Germline V gene data show CDR1 as SQVTM and CDR2 as ANQGSEA. The CDR3 covers 15 residues. Trimming cost V 4 bases and J 3 bases, with 15 bases left between them. CDR3 in amino acids: CSVVAAGAHTGELFF. The CDR3 coding sequence is TGCAGCGTTGTCGCGGCGGGGGCCCACACCGGGGAGCTGTTTTTT.

This clonotype was counted a few times. The V call is TRBV29-1, the J call TRBJ2-7, with 9 bases matching TRBD2. Per the germline V gene, CDR1 is SQVTM and CDR2 is ANQGSEA. The CDR3 spans 14 residues. V gave up 4 bases and J gave up 3 bases; unmatched junction bases: 7. CDR3 protein: CSVAWREGLYEQYF. The CDR3 bases are TGCAGCGTTGCATGGCGGGAGGGCCTCTACGAGCAGTACTTC.

This clonotype came up a few times. V is TRBV28 and J is TRBJ2-5; 13 nucleotides align to TRBD2. Looked up from germline, CDR1 is MDHEN and CDR2 is SYDVKM. This CDR3 spans 19 amino acids. V lost 6 bases to trimming and J lost 4 bases; unmatched junction nucleotides: 17. Written as DNA, the CDR3 is TGTGCCAGCAGACATCCCCAACTAGCGGGAGGGCCTGGTCGAGAGACCCAGTACTTC. Amino acid sequence: CASRHPQLAGGPGRETQYF.

The gene calls are TRBV6-5 and TRBJ2-7; no reliable D call. V was clipped by 0 bases and J by 0 bases, with 9 bases between them. The CDR3 extends over 15 amino acids. Germline CDR1 is MNHEY and CDR2 is SVGAGI. CDR3 DNA sequence: TGTGCCAGCAGTTACTCGAGGCTAGACTCCTACGAGCAGTACTTC. Protein product: CASSYSRLDSYEQYF.

This clonotype was seen repeatedly, ten times or more. This chain links TRBV12-3 or TRBV12-4 with TRBJ2-3; 8 positions agree with TRBD2. The CDR3 contains 14 residues. V lost 4 bases to trimming and J lost 5 bases; unmatched junction nucleotides: 5. CDR3 sequence reads: CASSSAGAGDTQYF. CDR3 nucleotide sequence: TGTGCCAGCAGTTCAGCGGGAGCAGGAGATACGCAGTATTTT.

J is TRBJ2-7 and V is TRBV28; the match to TRBD2 covers 11 bases. This CDR3 is built from 16 residues. Germline-derived CDR1 and CDR2 are MDHEN and SYDVKM. Trimming at V came to 4 bases and at J to 2 bases, leaving 7 bases not matched to a gene. CDR3 nucleotides: TGTGCCAGCAGTTCTCTGACTAGCGGGAAACCCTACGAGCAGTACTTC. It encodes CASSSLTSGKPYEQYF.

This clonotype was counted a single time. The chain recombines TRBV20-1 with TRBJ2-2; tentative D call: TRBD1 (6 bases). Between the trimmed V and J ends, which lost 3 bases and 3 bases, there was a span of 20 bases. CDR3 size: 17 residues. Germline values: CDR1 DFQATT, CDR2 SNEGSKA (reference sequence). The CDR3 nucleotides are TGCAGTGCTAGGGGCACCGGGACAAGACCCGACACCGGGGAGCTGTTTTTT. It yields the protein CSARGTGTRPDTGELFF.

This clonotype was observed a few times. The chain has TRBV10-2 and TRBJ2-7; TRBD2 is a possible D gene (6 bases). Germline V gene data show CDR1 as WSHSY and CDR2 as SAAADI. CDR3 length equals 13 residues. The V gene lost 7 bases and the J gene lost 0 bases, with 10 bases spanning the gap. The CDR3 region has the DNA TGCGCCAGCACTTGGGACTTCTCCTACGAGCAGTACTTC. Translation gives CASTWDFSYEQYF.

The chain has TRBV30 and TRBJ2-7; 9 bases fit TRBD2. Germline loops: CDR1 GTSNPN, CDR2 SVGIG (reference sequence). CDR3 length: 14 residues. The trim removed 0 bases at V and 4 bases at J, leaving 4 bases unmatched. This chain's CDR3 is CAWSVSGGYYEQYF. The CDR3 DNA sequence: TGTGCCTGGAGTGTTAGCGGGGGTTATTACGAGCAGTACTTC.

This clonotype was seen only a few times. The chain joins TRBV20-1 to TRBJ2-3; 13 nucleotides line up with TRBD2. This CDR3 spans 16 amino acids. V shed 3 bases and J 0 bases; nucleotides not matched to a gene: 3. Germline V gives CDR1 DFQATT, CDR2 SNEGSKA (reference sequence). The CDR3 nucleotides are TGCAGTGCTAGGACTAGCGGGGGGTTTAGCACAGATACGCAGTATTTT. Residues: CSARTSGGFSTDTQYF.

This sequence joins TRBV12-3 or TRBV12-4 and TRBJ2-7, with 7 bases lining up with TRBD1. The CDR3 runs 13 residues. Trimming at V came to 6 bases and at J to 5 bases, leaving 7 bases not matched to a gene. CDR3 sequence reads: CASRDRVGNEQYF. DNA for the CDR3: TGTGCCAGCAGAGACAGGGTGGGCAACGAGCAGTACTTC.

This sequence joins TRBV5-5 and TRBJ2-7; the match to TRBD2 covers 8 bases. This CDR3 comprises 16 residues. Germline CDR1 and CDR2: SGHKS and YYEKEE (reference sequence). Germline trimming cut 0 bases from V and 4 bases from J; bases unmatched to any gene: 9. In DNA, the CDR3 is TGTGCCAGCAGCTTGGAAACCGGGACTAGAACTTACGAGCAGTACTTC. It yields the protein CASSLETGTRTYEQYF.